This TCR delta chain was profiled in a study of DNA immune sequencing with unique molecular identifiers (dated by TCRdb to the early 2020s). Broadly, across the study: Immunomagnetic cell separation was used to enrich gammadelta T cells from buffy coats, and the genomic DNA of the enriched gammadelta T cells was then sequenced. gammadelta T cells were enriched from PBMC of some 11 healthy individuals by fluorescence-activated cell sorting. The study developed and validated an ultrasensitive DNA-based TRD repertoire sequencing method using PCR-introduced unique molecular identifiers. For the enriched versus non-enriched comparison, about 96 ng enriched gammadelta T-cell DNA and 0.9 to 1 ug non-enriched PBMC DNA were sequenced. The method was validated on synthetic reference molecules and on blood samples from healthy individuals. Donors were healthy individuals, with ten to eleven donors profiled from sorted peripheral blood gammadelta T cells. Beyond this particular receptor, the publication reports: Among clonotypes in healthy donors, TRDV2 paired with TRDJ1 was identified as the most common TRD rearrangement. TRD repertoire diversity varied between healthy donors, with several donors highly oligoclonal where top 5 clonotypes exceeded half of productive molecules. Novel TRD sequences not targeted by the primers cannot be detected by the primer-based approach.

The library was made by multiplex PCR. A 32-plex assay with primers for all 8 TRDV and 4 TRDJ genes covering the CDR3 was used to amplify genomic DNA. During around 3 cycles of barcoding PCR, a 12-nucleotide UMI was attached, and a second PCR using Illumina adapter primers followed. AMPure XP beads were used to purify the libraries, and library quality was checked on a Fragment Analyzer using the HS NGS Fragment kit. Sequencing was run on an Illumina MiniSeq mid-output kit with around 20% PhiX and 150 cycles of paired-end reads. The authors' pipeline ran thus. MIGEC version 1.2.9 was used to process the reads, grouping reads by UMI and building error-corrected consensus sequences. For post-processing, modified scripts from VDJtools version 1.2.1 were used together with the tcR R package. For TCRdb, the public reads were processed anew by CATT, and duplicate DNA sequences were folded into one row. TCRdb's processing, not the study's, gives the V and J calls here. This sample lists a few thousand delta-chain clones; around 12% were detected once. The top ten clones comprise approximately 52% of the sample.

This clone came up a few times. The specificity of this receptor is unknown. The amino acid sequence in TCRdb belongs to a much larger clone and departs from this DNA's translation at residue 5, likely a sequencing read error; the sequence shown is translated from the DNA. V ends up 2 bases short and J 0 bases short, with an unmatched junction base count of 6. From its cysteine to its phenylalanine, the CDR3 spans 20 amino acids. Here the CDR3 DNA is all that survives: 60 bases in frame from base 1. From the germline V gene, CDR1 is GEAIGNYY and CDR2 is EKD. The clonotype was recovered from a human donor in good health. The sequencing input was gamma-delta T cells enriched from blood buffy coat, or unenriched PBMCs (not recorded which). Recombination connected TRDV2 to TRDJ3; TRDD3 lines up with 13 middle nucleotides. For the CDR3, the sequence is CACDNVLGDTRSWDTRQMFF. At the DNA level, the sequence is TGTGCCTGTGACAATGTACTGGGGGATACGCGCTCCTGGGACACCCGACAGATGTTTTTC.